Listed below are T cell receptor beta chains from one sample, sequenced in a study of control samples from healthy donors and cancer patients. Assay: immunoSEQ multiplex PCR; the TCRdb copy retains only in-frame clones and omits some. The table includes just over 150,000 clones, about 94% detected once. The sequenced sample consisted of blood. Receptor source: a woman in her thirties or forties in good health. Both conserved end residues are part of each CDR3. The order of the fields is clone size, D gene, V gene, J gene, CDR3 protein, CDR3 DNA. D genes are given only for firm matches. For some rows the clone size is stated as once, few or many, or as a class when expanded; others skip it.

NA	TRBD2	TRBV6-6	TRBJ2-7	CASSQTPGLAGTYEQYF	TGTGCCAGCAGTCAAACACCTGGACTAGCGGGGACCTACGAGCAGTACTTC
NA	NA	TRBV19	TRBJ2-5	CASSLQTGTGKETQYF	TGTGCCAGTAGTCTCCAGACCGGGACTGGAAAAGAGACCCAGTACTTC
NA	NA	TRBV15	TRBJ1-1	CATSRGQTLNTEAFF	TGTGCCACCAGCAGAGGACAAACACTGAACACTGAAGCTTTCTTT
once	TRBD1	TRBV30	TRBJ2-7	CAWGTGYYEQYF	TGTGCCTGGGGGACAGGTTACTACGAGCAGTACTTC
NA	TRBD1	TRBV5-6	TRBJ1-5	CASSSGQGWSQPQHF	TGTGCCAGCAGCTCGGGACAGGGGTGGAGTCAGCCCCAGCATTTT
once	NA	TRBV6-5	TRBJ2-3	CASSYRDADTQYF	TGTGCCAGCAGTTACCGGGACGCAGATACGCAGTATTTT
NA	TRBD1	TRBV18	TRBJ1-2	CASSPGGQVRGYTF	TGTGCCAGCTCACCAGGGGGACAGGTTCGCGGCTACACCTTC
NA	NA	TRBV2	TRBJ1-3	CASSDYGGIGGNTIYF	TGTGCCAGCAGTGACTACGGGGGAATAGGTGGAAACACCATATATTTT
NA	TRBD2	TRBV4-2	TRBJ2-7	CASSQDSGDDYEQYF	TGTGCCAGCAGCCAAGATAGCGGGGACGACTACGAGCAGTACTTC
once	NA	TRBV5-1	TRBJ2-7	CASRADSSSYEQYF	TGCGCCAGCAGAGCCGACTCGAGCTCCTACGAGCAGTACTTC
NA	NA	TRBV5-5	TRBJ2-7	CASSLDLLVFGLQYF	TGTGCCAGCAGCTTGGATCTCCTAGTTTTTGGCCTACAGTACTTC
NA	TRBD1	TRBV9	TRBJ1-4	CASSIGQGGEKLFF	TGTGCCAGCAGCATCGGACAGGGGGGTGAAAAACTGTTTTTT
NA	NA	TRBV5-4	TRBJ2-7	CASSQDPHPSDEQYF	TGTGCCAGCAGCCAAGACCCCCATCCCTCGGACGAGCAGTACTTC
NA	NA	TRBV7-2	TRBJ2-3	CASSPPAGRDTQYF	TGTGCCAGCAGCCCCCCCGCGGGTCGAGATACGCAGTATTTT
NA	NA	TRBV6-2/TRBV6-3	TRBJ1-1	CASSYYGEGTEAFF	TGTGCCAGCAGTTACTACGGGGAGGGCACTGAAGCTTTCTTT
NA	NA	TRBV2	TRBJ1-1	CASSEKTGPQRNTEAFF	TGTGCCAGCAGTGAAAAGACCGGGCCGCAAAGGAACACTGAAGCTTTCTTT
NA	TRBD1	TRBV9	TRBJ1-1	CASSVGGTVNTEAFF	TGTGCCAGCAGCGTAGGCGGGACAGTGAACACTGAAGCTTTCTTT
once	TRBD2	TRBV19	TRBJ2-3	CASSKIAGEINTQYF	TGTGCCAGTAGTAAAATAGCGGGAGAGATCAATACGCAGTATTTT
NA	NA	TRBV2	TRBJ1-2	CASIGGLNYGYTF	TGTGCCAGCATCGGGGGGCTTAACTATGGCTACACCTTC
NA	NA	TRBV19	TRBJ2-7	CASSIGDSEQYF	TGTGCCAGTAGTATAGGAGATTCCGAGCAGTACTTC
NA	NA	TRBV6-5	TRBJ1-2	CASSYLGTGIYGYTF	TGTGCCAGCAGTTATTTGGGCACCGGAATCTATGGCTACACCTTC
NA	NA	TRBV5-1	TRBJ1-1	CASSSQGKNTEAFF	TGCGCCAGCAGCTCGCAGGGTAAAAACACTGAAGCTTTCTTT
NA	TRBD2	TRBV7-2	TRBJ2-1	CASSQTSGGTYNEQFF	TGTGCCAGCAGCCAAACTAGCGGGGGGACTTACAATGAGCAGTTCTTC
NA	NA	TRBV30	TRBJ2-7	CAWSRPSYEQYF	TGTGCCTGGAGCCGGCCGAGCTACGAGCAGTACTTC
once	NA	TRBV13	TRBJ1-1	CASLYGGADTEAFF	TGTGCCAGCCTCTATGGAGGGGCTGACACTGAAGCTTTCTTT
NA	NA	TRBV20-1	TRBJ1-1	CSASVGNTEAFF	TGCAGTGCTAGTGTCGGGAACACTGAAGCTTTCTTT
NA	TRBD2	TRBV2	TRBJ2-1	CASSGPWTSGSNEQFF	TGTGCCAGCAGTGGCCCCTGGACTAGCGGGAGTAATGAGCAGTTCTTC
NA	TRBD2	TRBV7-2	TRBJ2-2	CASSFLDSGRYGELFF	TGTGCCAGCAGCTTCCTAGATAGCGGGAGATACGGGGAGCTGTTTTTT
NA	NA	TRBV25-1	TRBJ2-1	CASSEYGVRNYNEQFF	TGTGCCAGCAGTGAATATGGGGTCCGGAACTACAATGAGCAGTTCTTC
NA	TRBD1	TRBV5-5	TRBJ1-1	CASNTLQTGRTEAFF	TGTGCCAGCAACACGCTTCAGACAGGGAGGACTGAAGCTTTCTTT
NA	NA	TRBV7-2	TRBJ2-7	CASSLNDGSYYEQYF	TGTGCCAGCAGCTTAAACGACGGATCCTACTACGAGCAGTACTTC
NA	TRBD2	TRBV11-2	TRBJ2-2	CASSLDRLAGLTGELFF	TGTGCCAGCAGCTTAGACCGACTAGCGGGACTAACCGGGGAGCTGTTTTTT
NA	TRBD1	TRBV7-9	TRBJ2-7	CASSLFGTGGYEQYF	TGTGCCAGCAGCTTATTTGGGACAGGGGGTTACGAGCAGTACTTC
once	TRBD1	TRBV5-1	TRBJ1-3	CASSLGTGSGNTIYF	TGCGCCAGCAGCTTAGGGACAGGCTCTGGAAACACCATATATTTT
once	NA	TRBV5-4	TRBJ2-7	CASSPQTVPYEQYF	TGTGCCAGCAGCCCACAGACCGTTCCCTACGAGCAGTACTTC
NA	NA	TRBV7-2	TRBJ1-4	CASSLWEGEKLFF	TGTGCCAGCAGCTTATGGGAGGGTGAAAAACTGTTTTTT
NA	TRBD2	TRBV10-3	TRBJ2-7	CAISDSGTSGSEQYF	TGTGCCATCAGTGACTCCGGGACTAGCGGGAGCGAGCAGTACTTC
NA	TRBD2	TRBV6-4	TRBJ2-1	CASSDEASGSSYNEQFF	TGTGCCAGCAGTGACGAGGCTAGCGGGAGCTCCTACAATGAGCAGTTCTTC
NA	TRBD1	TRBV5-4	TRBJ1-2	CASSLGQGAYGYTF	TGTGCCAGCAGCTTGGGACAGGGGGCCTATGGCTACACCTTC
NA	TRBD1	TRBV3-1/TRBV3-2	TRBJ1-2	CASSQQTGDYGYTF	TGTGCCAGCAGCCAACAGACAGGGGACTATGGCTACACCTTC
NA	NA	TRBV19	TRBJ1-1	CASSIHKNPEAFF	TGTGCCAGTAGTATCCATAAGAACCCTGAAGCTTTCTTT
once	NA	TRBV19	TRBJ1-4	CASSVREHREKLFF	TGTGCCAGTAGTGTTAGAGAGCATCGGGAAAAACTGTTTTTT
NA	TRBD1	TRBV28	TRBJ1-5	CASSTGQGAVQPQHF	TGTGCCAGCAGTACGGGACAGGGGGCCGTTCAGCCCCAGCATTTT
NA	NA	TRBV30	TRBJ1-4	CAWTGTVTEKLFF	TGTGCCTGGACGGGAACAGTTACTGAAAAACTGTTTTTT
NA	TRBD1	TRBV18	TRBJ1-4	CASSPTGGDEKLFF	TGTGCCAGCTCACCGACAGGGGGAGATGAAAAACTGTTTTTT
NA	NA	TRBV7-2	TRBJ1-6	CASSLTSIYNSPLHF	TGTGCCAGCAGCTTAACTTCAATCTATAATTCACCCCTCCACTTT